Below, 32 T cell receptor beta chains from the same sample are listed, as sequenced in a study of regulatory T cells in long-lasting Graves disease. Time point described: newly diagnosed GD, antithyroid drugs for less than 3 months. There was RNA extracted from PBMCs, and the TCR library was made from it. Building of the TCR beta libraries involved iRepertoire HTBI primers and Arm-PCR of CDR3 regions. TCRdb independently ran MiXCR on the multiplex PCR reads; one entry per CDR3 protein. This sample has approximately 400,000 distinct CDR3 sequences, with 15% found just once. These sequences were also reported in another study, on T cells in Graves' hyperthyroidism and ophthalmopathy.

The sequences come from peripheral blood mononuclear cells (PBMCs), collected at new diagnosis, from a patient treated with antithyroid drugs. The receptors were sampled from a woman in her 30s with Graves disease.

Comment on this clonotype: This sequence may be a read error, since a much larger clone differs from it by one base. The V gene is TRBV11-3, the J gene TRBJ2-3, with a weak D call TRBD1 (5 bases). The J call may not be correct, given that the DNA end is closer to TRBJ2-1. Germline V gene lookup returns CDR1 SGHNT and CDR2 YENEEA. This CDR3 is built from 14 residues. The CDR3, as DNA: TGTGCCAACAGCTTGGTCAAGGGGAACAATGAGCAGTTCTTC. Amino acid sequence: CANSLVKGNNEQFF.

The chain employs TRBV20-1 and TRBJ2-1; tentatively, D is TRBD1 or TRBD2 (5 bases each). Trimming cost V 3 bases and J 4 bases, with 16 bases left between them. The CDR3 extends over 15 amino acids. Germline-derived CDR1 and CDR2 are DFQATT and SNEGSKA (reference sequence). CDR3 region: CSASSSGTSYNEQFF. Here the CDR3 DNA reads TGCAGTGCTAGTTCTTCCGGGACCTCTTACAATGAGCAGTTCTTC.

A few counts support this clonotype. This chain connects TRBV24-1 to TRBJ2-1; D unclear. The germline gives CDR1 KGHDR, CDR2 SFDVKD. The CDR3 consists of 13 residues. Trimming removed 9 bases at V and 3 bases at J, with 11 bases between. The CDR3 sequence: CATRARNYNEQFF. As DNA, the CDR3 is TGTGCCACCCGGGCCCGGAACTACAATGAGCAGTTCTTC.

The table lists this clonotype with many counts. The genes are TRBV20-1 and TRBJ2-2; 9 nucleotides line up with TRBD1. Germline lookup yields CDR1 DFQATT and CDR2 SNEGSKA (reference sequence). Trimming removed 3 bases from V and 4 bases from J; junction bases left unmatched: 3. CDR3 length: 14 amino acids. CDR3 sequence reads: CSASKTGGTGELFF. The CDR3 DNA sequence: TGCAGTGCTAGCAAGACAGGGGGCACCGGGGAGCTGTTTTTT.

This clonotype was observed many times. The rearrangement joins TRBV28 to TRBJ2-1, with D perhaps TRBD2 (5 bases). The V gene's germline CDR1 is MDHEN and CDR2 SYDVKM. CDR3 length equals 17 residues. V lost 4 bases and J lost 0, with 16 bases in between. CDR3 amino acids: CASSWPPQRDSYNEQFF. Here the CDR3 DNA reads TGTGCCAGCAGTTGGCCCCCCCAGAGGGACTCCTACAATGAGCAGTTCTTC.

This clonotype has a count of ten or more. This chain links TRBV12-3 or TRBV12-4 with TRBJ2-3, with 9 nucleotides matching TRBD2. V gave up 6 bases and J gave up 0 bases; unmatched junction bases: 13. The CDR3 runs to 18 residues. In DNA form, the CDR3 reads TGTGCCAGCAGAGGGGTAGGTAGCGGGAGCCAAAGCACAGATACGCAGTATTTT. Its protein is CASRGVGSGSQSTDTQYF.

This clonotype was picked up many times. The rearrangement uses TRBV24-1 and TRBJ1-5; a weak D match, TRBD1 (5 bases). With 5 bases removed from V and 0 bases from J, the gap between germline ends came to 13 bases. The CDR3 runs 16 residues. The germline V gene has CDR1 KGHDR and CDR2 SFDVKD. The CDR3 DNA follows: TGTGCCACCAGTGCCGGATGGGGCTATAGCAATCAGCCCCAGCATTTT. Protein sequence: CATSAGWGYSNQPQHF.

V usage is TRBV11-2 and J usage is TRBJ1-5, with D perhaps matching TRBD1 (5 bases). The V end was cut by 5 bases, the J end by 3 bases, with 26 bases between. The CDR3 loop spans 19 amino acids. CDR1 is SGHAT, CDR2 FQNNGV, per germline. DNA for the CDR3: TGTGCCAGCAGCACCCCGATAATTTCACAAGGGGCCCACAATCAGCCCCAGCATTTT. This gives the protein CASSTPIISQGAHNQPQHF.

This clonotype was seen more than once but under ten times. The chain carries TRBV9 and TRBJ2-1, with 7 bases aligning to TRBD2. After removal of 3 bases from V and 5 bases from J, the junction contained 8 bases not matched to a gene. CDR1 is SGDLS, CDR2 YYNGEE, per germline. The CDR3 totals 15 residues. CDR3 DNA: TGTGCCAGCAGCGCTCTAGCGGCCTTGAACAATGAGCAGTTCTTC. As protein: CASSALAALNNEQFF.

This clonotype has more than one count but fewer than ten. The chain carries TRBV19 and TRBJ1-4; D remains unclear. The V end lost 7 bases, the J end lost 7 bases, and 13 bases lay between the germline ends. The germline gives CDR1 LNHDA, CDR2 SQIVND (reference sequence). The CDR3 contains 13 residues. The CDR3 sequence is CASMATKGEKLFF. The CDR3 coding sequence is TGTGCCAGTATGGCTACTAAGGGTGAAAAACTGTTTTTT.

In its sample, this clonotype was seen many times. The chain carries TRBV11-3 and TRBJ2-1, with 7 bases lining up with TRBD2. Germline CDR1 reads SGHNT; CDR2 reads YENEEA. The CDR3 is made up of 17 amino acids. The junction had 10 bases not matched to a gene; V was cut back by 5 bases and J by 0 bases. CDR3 DNA: TGTGCCAGCAGCCCATGGACTAGTCGGTTCTCCTACAATGAGCAGTTCTTC. Its protein product is CASSPWTSRFSYNEQFF.

This clonotype was seen a handful of times. V gene TRBV6-5 combines with J gene TRBJ1-1; perhaps TRBD1 as D (6 bases). This CDR3 is built from 15 residues. The germline V and J ends were trimmed by 1 base and 1 base, with 10 bases remaining between them. Germline loops: CDR1 MNHEY, CDR2 SVGAGI. The CDR3 DNA sequence: TGTGCCAGCAGTTACTGGGGGACACCGAACACTGAAGCTTTCTTT. Translation: CASSYWGTPNTEAFF.

This clonotype showed up many times. The chain recombines TRBV5-6 with TRBJ2-7; D is undetermined. This CDR3 has 14 amino acids. Germline assignment: CDR1 SGHDT and CDR2 YYEEEE. Deletions cut 0 bases from V and 0 bases from J, with 7 bases between. The DNA for the CDR3 is TGTGCCAGCAGCTTGGAGGCAGGCTCCTACGAGCAGTACTTC. Protein product: CASSLEAGSYEQYF.

This sequence joins TRBV15 and TRBJ2-2; TRBD1 is a possible D gene (6 bases). CDR3 size: 15 residues. V was trimmed by 4 bases and J by 2 bases, leaving 11 bases between them. Germline-derived CDR1 and CDR2 are LNHNV and YYDKDF (reference sequence). Written as DNA, the CDR3 is TGTGCCACCAGCACCGACAGGACAAACACCGGGGAGCTGTTTTTT. It translates to CATSTDRTNTGELFF.

This clonotype appeared many times. V is TRBV30 and J is TRBJ1-2; 7 bases fit TRBD1. The CDR3 is 11 residues long. Germline loops: CDR1 GTSNPN, CDR2 SVGIG (reference sequence). The trim removed 7 bases at V and 8 bases at J, leaving 7 bases unmatched. The CDR3 DNA sequence: TGTGCCTATTCTAGACAGGGCGGCTACACCTTC. Amino acid sequence: CAYSRQGGYTF.

Comments on this clonotype: A far larger clone lies a single base away; this is likely a read error. The rearrangement joins TRBV12-5 to TRBJ2-1; D is perhaps TRBD1 (5 bases). From germline, CDR1 is LGHNT and CDR2 FRNRAP. The CDR3 length is 15 residues. Trimming removed 2 bases at V and 10 bases at J, with 18 bases between. The CDR3 DNA is TGTGCTAGTGGTTTGAGTGGGGCCTCTCTCGACGAGCAGTTCTTC. Encoded protein: CASGLSGASLDEQFF.

This chain connects TRBV5-4 to TRBJ1-1, with a possible D match to TRBD1 (5 bases). V lost 4 bases and J lost 9, with 10 bases in between. Germline V lookup: CDR1 SGHNT, CDR2 YYREEE (reference sequence). The CDR3 consists of 11 residues. The CDR3 sequence: CASSQGVKAFF. The DNA of the CDR3 is TGTGCCAGCAGCCAAGGGGTAAAAGCTTTCTTT.

This clonotype was recorded a few times. V is TRBV19 and J is TRBJ2-1; 12 bases match TRBD2. With 4 bases clipped from V and 2 bases from J, the junction kept 6 bases outside the gene matches. The germline CDR1 and CDR2 sequences are LNHDA and SQIVND (reference sequence). The CDR3 runs to 17 residues. The CDR3 loop is CASSTRTSGNTYNEQFF. CDR3 sequence (DNA): TGTGCCAGTAGTACGAGGACTAGCGGGAATACCTACAATGAGCAGTTCTTC.

Ten or more counts support this clonotype. J is TRBJ1-1 and V is TRBV5-1; TRBD1 matches at 8 bases. The trim removed 5 bases at V and 3 bases at J, leaving 3 bases unmatched. There are 13 residues in the CDR3. Germline V gene lookup returns CDR1 SGHRS and CDR2 YFSETQ. Here the CDR3 reads CASRYRGDTEAFF. In nucleotides, the CDR3 is TGCGCCAGCAGGTACAGGGGGGACACTGAAGCTTTCTTT.

This clonotype was found many times. J is TRBJ1-1 and V is TRBV20-1; tentatively, D is TRBD1 (5 bases). Trimming took off 4 bases at V and 4 bases at J, with 13 bases between the two ends. This CDR3 contains 13 residues. CDR1 and CDR2 (germline): DFQATT, SNEGSKA (reference sequence). The CDR3 loop is CSAIAGGGTEAFF. The CDR3, as DNA: TGCAGTGCTATCGCCGGGGGGGGCACTGAAGCTTTCTTT.

This clonotype was picked up many times. The rearrangement links TRBV6-1 to TRBJ1-1; D is possibly TRBD1 (6 bases). V was clipped by 6 bases and J by 2 bases, with 13 bases between them. Germline CDR1 reads MNHNS; CDR2 reads SASEGT. This CDR3 has 14 residues. The CDR3 region is CASRLGQRNTEAFF. CDR3 nucleotides: TGTGCCAGCAGACTTGGACAGCGAAACACTGAAGCTTTCTTT.

This clonotype was observed many times. The V call is TRBV30, the J call TRBJ1-3; D unclear. The CDR3 has 12 residues. Germline CDR1 and CDR2: GTSNPN and SVGIG (reference sequence). Trimming shortened V by 4 bases and J by 2 bases, and 6 bases separated the two germline ends. DNA for the CDR3: TGTGCCTGGATGCGGCCTGGAAACACCATATATTTT. As protein: CAWMRPGNTIYF.

This clonotype appeared many times. CDR3 amino acids: CASSPHDASFYEQYF. CDR3 bases: TGTGCCAGCAGCCCTCACGACGCTAGCTTCTACGAGCAGTACTTC. V usage is TRBV9 and J usage is TRBJ2-7; maybe TRBD2 (5 bases). V lost 4 bases, J lost 3 bases, and 17 bases lay in between. Per the germline V gene, CDR1 is SGDLS and CDR2 is YYNGEE. CDR3 length: 15 residues.

The V call is TRBV12-3 or TRBV12-4, the J call TRBJ2-5; D gene uncertain. CDR3 length: 14 residues. The V and J ends lost 5 bases and 5 bases respectively, with 15 bases between them. The CDR3 spells CASSPQWAGETQYF. CDR3 nucleotide sequence: TGTGCCAGCAGTCCCCAGTGGGCCGGGGAGACCCAGTACTTC.

In its sample, this clonotype was seen many times. The chain has TRBV24-1 and TRBJ2-1; D perhaps matches TRBD1 (5 bases). This CDR3 has 15 residues. Germline lookup yields CDR1 KGHDR and CDR2 SFDVKD. V dropped 2 bases and J dropped 7 bases, with 14 bases sitting between them. Here the CDR3 reads CATSDYSSKGNEQFF. CDR3 DNA sequence: TGTGCCACCAGTGATTACTCTTCCAAGGGGAATGAGCAGTTCTTC.

This clonotype has a count of ten or more. V usage is TRBV5-1 and J usage is TRBJ1-3; D possibly corresponds to TRBD1 (5 bases). Germline-derived CDR1 and CDR2 are SGHRS and YFSETQ. The CDR3 is 15 amino acids. Trimming took 3 bases from V and 0 from J, leaving 10 bases between them. The CDR3 sequence is CASSWDGNSGNTIYF. CDR3 DNA: TGCGCCAGCAGCTGGGACGGGAACTCTGGAAACACCATATATTTT.

This clonotype was detected ten times or more. The chain employs TRBV20-1 and TRBJ2-1; TRBD2 aligns across 10 bases. The CDR3 is made up of 15 amino acids. Germline V lookup: CDR1 DFQATT, CDR2 SNEGSKA (reference sequence). The ends lost 4 bases at V and 0 bases at J; junction bases unmatched: 3. The CDR3 nucleotides read TGCAGTGCTACTAGCGGGAGCAACTCCTACAATGAGCAGTTCTTC. Residues: CSATSGSNSYNEQFF.

This clonotype was observed a handful of times. At one end, the junction sequence differs from germline, possibly due to a read error. The V and J genes are TRBV7-9 and TRBJ2-1; weak D call: TRBD1 (5 bases). CDR3 length: 13 amino acids. Germline assignment: CDR1 SEHNR and CDR2 FQNEAQ (reference sequence). In nucleotides, the CDR3 is TGTGCCAGCAGCTCGCCCCAGGGTCCACCTTCCCGGTTC. As protein: CASSSPQGPPSRF.

This chain connects TRBV19 to TRBJ2-2, with unresolved D. V was trimmed by 5 bases and J by 0 bases, leaving 7 bases between them. This CDR3 has 14 amino acids. CDR1 is LNHDA and CDR2 is SQIVND in the germline V gene (reference sequence). DNA of the CDR3: TGTGCCAGTAGTGTCCGGACGAACACCGGGGAGCTGTTTTTT. Its translation: CASSVRTNTGELFF.

This rearrangement joins TRBV27 to TRBJ1-6, with a weak D call TRBD1 (5 bases). Deletions cut 2 bases from V and 0 bases from J, with 11 bases between. Germline CDR1 is MNHEY and CDR2 is SMNVEV (reference sequence). The CDR3 is 17 amino acids. CDR3 protein: CASSLVGGVSYNSPLHF. DNA for the CDR3: TGTGCCAGCAGTTTAGTTGGGGGAGTCTCCTATAATTCACCCCTCCACTTT.

There are many counts of this clonotype. The gene calls are TRBV20-1 and TRBJ2-1; D ambiguous. CDR3 length: 13 residues. Trimming pared 5 bases from V and 6 bases from J, leaving 14 bases between. The germline CDR1 and CDR2 sequences are DFQATT and SNEGSKA (reference sequence). CDR3 region: CSAESVVRNEQFF. The CDR3 DNA sequence: TGCAGTGCTGAGTCCGTCGTCCGCAATGAGCAGTTCTTC.

Ten or more counts support this clonotype. The chain combines TRBV20-1 with TRBJ1-1, with D possibly TRBD1 on 6 matching bases. The germline V and J ends were trimmed by 6 bases and 4 bases, with 18 bases remaining between them. Germline V gene lookup returns CDR1 DFQATT and CDR2 SNEGSKA (reference sequence). This CDR3 region has 14 residues. Here the CDR3 reads CSAAAGAGGTEAFF. CDR3 nucleotide sequence: TGCAGTGCGGCGGCAGGGGCGGGCGGCACTGAAGCTTTCTTT.